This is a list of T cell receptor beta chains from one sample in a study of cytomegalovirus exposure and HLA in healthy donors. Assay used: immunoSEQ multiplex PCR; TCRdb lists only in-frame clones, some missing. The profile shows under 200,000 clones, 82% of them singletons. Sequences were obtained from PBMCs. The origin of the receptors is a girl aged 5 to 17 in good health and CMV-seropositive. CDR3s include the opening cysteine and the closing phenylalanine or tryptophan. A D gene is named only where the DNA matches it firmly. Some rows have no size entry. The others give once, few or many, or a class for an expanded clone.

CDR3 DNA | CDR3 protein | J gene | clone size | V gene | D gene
TGTGCCAGCAGTTACTCGGGAGGGAACACTGAAGCTTTCTTT | CASSYSGGNTEAFF | TRBJ1-1 | NA | TRBV6-6 | NA
TGTGCCAGCAGGGTCGGCCGGACAGTCGTGGGTGAAAAACTGTTTTTT | CASRVGRTVVGEKLFF | TRBJ1-4 | NA | TRBV11-1 | NA
TGTGCCAGCTCACCAGGCGGTGAGCAAGAGACCCAGTACTTC | CASSPGGEQETQYF | TRBJ2-5 | NA | TRBV18 | NA
TGTGCCAGCAGCCCCCTGCTAGCGGGGAAGGCTGAAGCTTTCTTT | CASSPLLAGKAEAFF | TRBJ1-1 | NA | TRBV11-1 | NA
TGTGCCAGCAGTGAAGGGCAGGGGGCAGCCTACGAGCAGTACTTC | CASSEGQGAAYEQYF | TRBJ2-7 | NA | TRBV6-1 | TRBD1
TGTGCCAGCAGCAGGTACTCTGGAAACACCATATATTTT | CASSRYSGNTIYF | TRBJ1-3 | once | TRBV6-5 | NA
TGCGCCAGCAGTGAGTCGAACGCGGGGAACACTGAAGCTTTCTTT | CASSESNAGNTEAFF | TRBJ1-1 | NA | TRBV10-1 | NA
TGTGCCAGCAACTTGCAGGGGGCCTCCTACGAGCAGTACTTC | CASNLQGASYEQYF | TRBJ2-7 | NA | TRBV5-6 | TRBD1
TGCGCCAGCAGCCAAGATAGGCAGGGGACTATGAACACTGAAGCTTTCTTT | CASSQDRQGTMNTEAFF | TRBJ1-1 | few | TRBV4-3 | NA
TGTGCCAGCAGCCGAGGCTGGGCTAGCGGGAGTTACGAGCAGTACTTC | CASSRGWASGSYEQYF | TRBJ2-7 | NA | TRBV14 | TRBD2
TGTGCCTGGAGTGGAACTAGCGGGGGGGCGGAACGTCAAGATACGCAGTATTTT | CAWSGTSGGAERQDTQYF | TRBJ2-3 | few | TRBV30 | TRBD2
TGTGCCAGCAGCCCCGGGAGGATCCAAGAGACCCAGTACTTC | CASSPGRIQETQYF | TRBJ2-5 | once | TRBV5-4 | TRBD2
TGTGCCAGCGGGCTAGCGGGAGGGCGAGAGACCCAGTACTTC | CASGLAGGRETQYF | TRBJ2-5 | once | TRBV28 | TRBD2
TGTGCCAGCAGCTTAGAGCGTCAAGAGACCCAGTACTTC | CASSLERQETQYF | TRBJ2-5 | NA | TRBV11-2 | NA
TGTGCCAGCAGTTTAGGCCCCGGACAGAACTCTGGAAACACCATATATTTT | CASSLGPGQNSGNTIYF | TRBJ1-3 | NA | TRBV28 | NA
TGTGCCAGCAGCTTAAGACTCCTCCAGGGGGGAAACACCATATATTTT | CASSLRLLQGGNTIYF | TRBJ1-3 | few | TRBV7-8 | NA
TGCGCCAGCAGCCAAGATCGGGAAAAACTGTTTTTT | CASSQDREKLFF | TRBJ1-4 | NA | TRBV4-3 | NA
TGTGCCAGCAGTGCTACAGGGACCGGGGAGCTGTTTTTT | CASSATGTGELFF | TRBJ2-2 | NA | TRBV9 | NA
TGTGCCAGCTCACCACTAGCCAACTCAGTCCGAGCGGGAGGGCTATCCACCGGGGAGCTGTTTTTT | CASSPLANSVRAGGLSTGELFF | TRBJ2-2 | NA | TRBV18 | TRBD2
TGTGCCAGCAGTTTCGGGCCGGAACTAGCGGAGAGACTCCAAGAGACCCAGTACTTC | CASSFGPELAERLQETQYF | TRBJ2-5 | NA | TRBV28 | TRBD2
TGTGCCAGCAGTGAATCAGGTGGGAGGTCCTTTCAAGAGACCCAGTACTTC | CASSESGGRSFQETQYF | TRBJ2-5 | NA | TRBV25-1 | NA
TGTGCCAGCAGTGTGACGTATAGCGGTAGCTCTGGAAACACCATATATTTT | CASSVTYSGSSGNTIYF | TRBJ1-3 | NA | TRBV25-1 | NA
TGTGCCAGCAGCCGCCCCAGGGGGACTAGCGGCAACAATGAGCAGTTCTTC | CASSRPRGTSGNNEQFF | TRBJ2-1 | NA | TRBV7-9 | TRBD2
TGTGCCAGCAGTGACAGGGAAGATCAGCCCCAGCATTTT | CASSDREDQPQHF | TRBJ1-5 | NA | TRBV6-1 | NA
TGTGCCTGGAGTGCCGGGAACACTGAAGCTTTCTTT | CAWSAGNTEAFF | TRBJ1-1 | NA | TRBV30 | NA
TGTGCCAACAGCGTAGTTGGGCAGGGGGAGTTCTACGGCTACACCTTC | CANSVVGQGEFYGYTF | TRBJ1-2 | NA | TRBV9 | TRBD1
TGTGCCAGCAGTGAGAGGGGGACAGACCAAGAGACCCAGTACTTC | CASSERGTDQETQYF | TRBJ2-5 | NA | TRBV28 | TRBD1
TGCGCCAGCAGCTGGACAGGGGACGATGAGCAGTTCTTC | CASSWTGDDEQFF | TRBJ2-1 | once | TRBV5-1 | TRBD1
TGTGCCATCAGTCGGAGTTTTGGTGCGGAGCAGTACTTC | CAISRSFGAEQYF | TRBJ2-7 | NA | TRBV10-3 | NA
TGCGCCAGCAGCTTTGTCCCGCTCCCTACTAGCGGGAGGGGTACCGGGGAGCTGTTTTTT | CASSFVPLPTSGRGTGELFF | TRBJ2-2 | NA | TRBV5-1 | TRBD2
TGTGCCAGCAGCCAGGGACAGGCCAGCAATCAGCCCCAGCATTTT | CASSQGQASNQPQHF | TRBJ1-5 | few | TRBV11-2 | TRBD1
TGTGCCAGCAGCTCCTTCCTACAGGGTTATTATGGCTACACCTTC | CASSSFLQGYYGYTF | TRBJ1-2 | NA | TRBV9 | NA
TGCGCCAGCAGCTGGGGACAACGGACACTAGACTATGGCTACACCTTC | CASSWGQRTLDYGYTF | TRBJ1-2 | NA | TRBV5-1 | NA
TGTGCCAGCAGCCCGCTAGGGGGCGCGATGAACGAGCAGTACTTC | CASSPLGGAMNEQYF | TRBJ2-7 | NA | TRBV5-6 | TRBD1
TGTGCCAGCAGCGCCCGACTAGAAGGGGCCCAGTACTTC | CASSARLEGAQYF | TRBJ2-5 | NA | TRBV2 | NA
TGCGCCAGCAGCCTACAGGGGGCGGCGGAGACCCAGTACTTC | CASSLQGAAETQYF | TRBJ2-5 | NA | TRBV5-1 | TRBD1
TGCGCCAGCAGCCCGGTGGAGGGCGGGGAGCTGTTTTTT | CASSPVEGGELFF | TRBJ2-2 | once | TRBV10-1 | NA
TGTGCCAGCAAGGGAGTCCCGGAGACCCAGTACTTC | CASKGVPETQYF | TRBJ2-5 | NA | TRBV2 | NA
TGTGCCAGCAGCGTAGGTGTCGGGGTCGGGTTTGGCTACACCTTC | CASSVGVGVGFGYTF | TRBJ1-2 | NA | TRBV9 | NA
TGTGCCAGCAGTACTTTGTACCCCCAACCTCAGGGGTCCACTAATGAAAAACTGTTTTTT | CASSTLYPQPQGSTNEKLFF | TRBJ1-4 | NA | TRBV28 | NA
TGTGCCAGCAGCCGGGACAGACACTACGAGCAGTACTTC | CASSRDRHYEQYF | TRBJ2-7 | NA | TRBV7-9 | TRBD1
TGTGCTAGTGGTTTGGGCAGCGGGGGGGCAGATACGCAGTATTTT | CASGLGSGGADTQYF | TRBJ2-3 | NA | TRBV12-5 | TRBD2
TGTGCCAGCAGCCTACGGACAGCGGTTAACTATGGCTACACCTTC | CASSLRTAVNYGYTF | TRBJ1-2 | few | TRBV5-6 | NA
TGTGCCAGCAGTCGCCGGGGAAAGACGGGTGAAAAACTGTTTTTT | CASSRRGKTGEKLFF | TRBJ1-4 | NA | TRBV27 | NA
TGTGCCAGCAGCGTAGTCCCTGACAGCCGAACCTACGAGCAGTACTTC | CASSVVPDSRTYEQYF | TRBJ2-7 | NA | TRBV9 | NA
TGTGCCAGCAGTGCGAGGACAAGTGAAGATGAAAAACTGTTTTTT | CASSARTSEDEKLFF | TRBJ1-4 | once | TRBV25-1 | NA
TGTGCCAGCAGTTACGAAGGGACAGGGTGGACCGGGGAGCTGTTTTTT | CASSYEGTGWTGELFF | TRBJ2-2 | NA | TRBV6-5 | TRBD1
TGCGCCAGCAGTCAATCGAGACCGAGCGGGAGGGGAAAGACCCAGTACTTC | CASSQSRPSGRGKTQYF | TRBJ2-5 | NA | TRBV23-1 | TRBD2
TGTGCCAGCAGTTACTCGGAGGGCCACACTGAAGCTTTCTTT | CASSYSEGHTEAFF | TRBJ1-1 | NA | TRBV6-5 | NA
TGTGCCAGCAGCCTGCTCGTGGACAGGACGGATGATGAGCAGTTCTTC | CASSLLVDRTDDEQFF | TRBJ2-1 | NA | TRBV28 | TRBD1
TGTGCCAGCGGACTAGGGTCTGCGGAGACCCAGTACTTC | CASGLGSAETQYF | TRBJ2-5 | NA | TRBV6-5 | TRBD2
TGCGCCAGCAGTCAGAGACAGGTAGCCAAAAACATTCAGTACTTC | CASSQRQVAKNIQYF | TRBJ2-4 | once | TRBV23-1 | NA